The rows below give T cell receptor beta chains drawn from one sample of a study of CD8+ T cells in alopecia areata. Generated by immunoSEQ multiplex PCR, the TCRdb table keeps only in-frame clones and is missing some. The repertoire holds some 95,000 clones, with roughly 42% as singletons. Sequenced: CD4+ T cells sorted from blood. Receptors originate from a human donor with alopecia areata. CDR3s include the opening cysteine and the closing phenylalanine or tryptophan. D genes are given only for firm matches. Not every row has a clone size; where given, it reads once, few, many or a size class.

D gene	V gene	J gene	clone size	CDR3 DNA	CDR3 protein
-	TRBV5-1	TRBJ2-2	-	TGCGCCAGCAGCTTGGGTCACAACACCGGGGAGCTGTTTTTT	CASSLGHNTGELFF
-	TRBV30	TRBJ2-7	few	TGTGCCTGGAGTGAGTATTCCTCCTACGAGCAGTACTTC	CAWSEYSSYEQYF
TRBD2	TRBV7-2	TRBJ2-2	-	TGTGCCAGCAGCTTACTAGCGGGCTCTGGGGCCGGGGAGCTGTTTTTT	CASSLLAGSGAGELFF
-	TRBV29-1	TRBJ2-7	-	TGCAGCGTTGAAGAGGGGATTGGTACCTACGAGCAGTACTTC	CSVEEGIGTYEQYF
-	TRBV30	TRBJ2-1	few	TGTGCCTGGTCCCGGATCCCTAACAATGAGCAGTTCTTC	CAWSRIPNNEQFF
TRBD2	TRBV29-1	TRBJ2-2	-	TGCAGCGTCGCCCCTAGCGGGAACACCGGGGAGCTGTTTTTT	CSVAPSGNTGELFF
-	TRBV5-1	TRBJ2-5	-	TGCGCCAGCAGGGCTGTGGAGGAGACCCAGTACTTC	CASRAVEETQYF
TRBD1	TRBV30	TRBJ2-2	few	TGTGCCTGGAGGGGGACAGGGAATACCGGGGAGCTGTTTTTT	CAWRGTGNTGELFF
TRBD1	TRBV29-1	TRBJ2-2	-	TGCAGCGTCAGGGACAGGGAGATTACCGGGGAGCTGTTTTTT	CSVRDREITGELFF
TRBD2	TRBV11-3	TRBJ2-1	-	TGTGCCAGCAGCGGGACTAGCGGCGCCTACAATGAGCAGTTCTTC	CASSGTSGAYNEQFF
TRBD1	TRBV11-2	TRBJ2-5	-	TGTGCCAGCAGCCGGACAGGGGCCCTTGAAGAGACCCAGTACTTC	CASSRTGALEETQYF
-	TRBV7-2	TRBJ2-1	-	TGTGCCAGCAGCTTGACGGGGAACAACAATGAGCAGTTCTTC	CASSLTGNNNEQFF